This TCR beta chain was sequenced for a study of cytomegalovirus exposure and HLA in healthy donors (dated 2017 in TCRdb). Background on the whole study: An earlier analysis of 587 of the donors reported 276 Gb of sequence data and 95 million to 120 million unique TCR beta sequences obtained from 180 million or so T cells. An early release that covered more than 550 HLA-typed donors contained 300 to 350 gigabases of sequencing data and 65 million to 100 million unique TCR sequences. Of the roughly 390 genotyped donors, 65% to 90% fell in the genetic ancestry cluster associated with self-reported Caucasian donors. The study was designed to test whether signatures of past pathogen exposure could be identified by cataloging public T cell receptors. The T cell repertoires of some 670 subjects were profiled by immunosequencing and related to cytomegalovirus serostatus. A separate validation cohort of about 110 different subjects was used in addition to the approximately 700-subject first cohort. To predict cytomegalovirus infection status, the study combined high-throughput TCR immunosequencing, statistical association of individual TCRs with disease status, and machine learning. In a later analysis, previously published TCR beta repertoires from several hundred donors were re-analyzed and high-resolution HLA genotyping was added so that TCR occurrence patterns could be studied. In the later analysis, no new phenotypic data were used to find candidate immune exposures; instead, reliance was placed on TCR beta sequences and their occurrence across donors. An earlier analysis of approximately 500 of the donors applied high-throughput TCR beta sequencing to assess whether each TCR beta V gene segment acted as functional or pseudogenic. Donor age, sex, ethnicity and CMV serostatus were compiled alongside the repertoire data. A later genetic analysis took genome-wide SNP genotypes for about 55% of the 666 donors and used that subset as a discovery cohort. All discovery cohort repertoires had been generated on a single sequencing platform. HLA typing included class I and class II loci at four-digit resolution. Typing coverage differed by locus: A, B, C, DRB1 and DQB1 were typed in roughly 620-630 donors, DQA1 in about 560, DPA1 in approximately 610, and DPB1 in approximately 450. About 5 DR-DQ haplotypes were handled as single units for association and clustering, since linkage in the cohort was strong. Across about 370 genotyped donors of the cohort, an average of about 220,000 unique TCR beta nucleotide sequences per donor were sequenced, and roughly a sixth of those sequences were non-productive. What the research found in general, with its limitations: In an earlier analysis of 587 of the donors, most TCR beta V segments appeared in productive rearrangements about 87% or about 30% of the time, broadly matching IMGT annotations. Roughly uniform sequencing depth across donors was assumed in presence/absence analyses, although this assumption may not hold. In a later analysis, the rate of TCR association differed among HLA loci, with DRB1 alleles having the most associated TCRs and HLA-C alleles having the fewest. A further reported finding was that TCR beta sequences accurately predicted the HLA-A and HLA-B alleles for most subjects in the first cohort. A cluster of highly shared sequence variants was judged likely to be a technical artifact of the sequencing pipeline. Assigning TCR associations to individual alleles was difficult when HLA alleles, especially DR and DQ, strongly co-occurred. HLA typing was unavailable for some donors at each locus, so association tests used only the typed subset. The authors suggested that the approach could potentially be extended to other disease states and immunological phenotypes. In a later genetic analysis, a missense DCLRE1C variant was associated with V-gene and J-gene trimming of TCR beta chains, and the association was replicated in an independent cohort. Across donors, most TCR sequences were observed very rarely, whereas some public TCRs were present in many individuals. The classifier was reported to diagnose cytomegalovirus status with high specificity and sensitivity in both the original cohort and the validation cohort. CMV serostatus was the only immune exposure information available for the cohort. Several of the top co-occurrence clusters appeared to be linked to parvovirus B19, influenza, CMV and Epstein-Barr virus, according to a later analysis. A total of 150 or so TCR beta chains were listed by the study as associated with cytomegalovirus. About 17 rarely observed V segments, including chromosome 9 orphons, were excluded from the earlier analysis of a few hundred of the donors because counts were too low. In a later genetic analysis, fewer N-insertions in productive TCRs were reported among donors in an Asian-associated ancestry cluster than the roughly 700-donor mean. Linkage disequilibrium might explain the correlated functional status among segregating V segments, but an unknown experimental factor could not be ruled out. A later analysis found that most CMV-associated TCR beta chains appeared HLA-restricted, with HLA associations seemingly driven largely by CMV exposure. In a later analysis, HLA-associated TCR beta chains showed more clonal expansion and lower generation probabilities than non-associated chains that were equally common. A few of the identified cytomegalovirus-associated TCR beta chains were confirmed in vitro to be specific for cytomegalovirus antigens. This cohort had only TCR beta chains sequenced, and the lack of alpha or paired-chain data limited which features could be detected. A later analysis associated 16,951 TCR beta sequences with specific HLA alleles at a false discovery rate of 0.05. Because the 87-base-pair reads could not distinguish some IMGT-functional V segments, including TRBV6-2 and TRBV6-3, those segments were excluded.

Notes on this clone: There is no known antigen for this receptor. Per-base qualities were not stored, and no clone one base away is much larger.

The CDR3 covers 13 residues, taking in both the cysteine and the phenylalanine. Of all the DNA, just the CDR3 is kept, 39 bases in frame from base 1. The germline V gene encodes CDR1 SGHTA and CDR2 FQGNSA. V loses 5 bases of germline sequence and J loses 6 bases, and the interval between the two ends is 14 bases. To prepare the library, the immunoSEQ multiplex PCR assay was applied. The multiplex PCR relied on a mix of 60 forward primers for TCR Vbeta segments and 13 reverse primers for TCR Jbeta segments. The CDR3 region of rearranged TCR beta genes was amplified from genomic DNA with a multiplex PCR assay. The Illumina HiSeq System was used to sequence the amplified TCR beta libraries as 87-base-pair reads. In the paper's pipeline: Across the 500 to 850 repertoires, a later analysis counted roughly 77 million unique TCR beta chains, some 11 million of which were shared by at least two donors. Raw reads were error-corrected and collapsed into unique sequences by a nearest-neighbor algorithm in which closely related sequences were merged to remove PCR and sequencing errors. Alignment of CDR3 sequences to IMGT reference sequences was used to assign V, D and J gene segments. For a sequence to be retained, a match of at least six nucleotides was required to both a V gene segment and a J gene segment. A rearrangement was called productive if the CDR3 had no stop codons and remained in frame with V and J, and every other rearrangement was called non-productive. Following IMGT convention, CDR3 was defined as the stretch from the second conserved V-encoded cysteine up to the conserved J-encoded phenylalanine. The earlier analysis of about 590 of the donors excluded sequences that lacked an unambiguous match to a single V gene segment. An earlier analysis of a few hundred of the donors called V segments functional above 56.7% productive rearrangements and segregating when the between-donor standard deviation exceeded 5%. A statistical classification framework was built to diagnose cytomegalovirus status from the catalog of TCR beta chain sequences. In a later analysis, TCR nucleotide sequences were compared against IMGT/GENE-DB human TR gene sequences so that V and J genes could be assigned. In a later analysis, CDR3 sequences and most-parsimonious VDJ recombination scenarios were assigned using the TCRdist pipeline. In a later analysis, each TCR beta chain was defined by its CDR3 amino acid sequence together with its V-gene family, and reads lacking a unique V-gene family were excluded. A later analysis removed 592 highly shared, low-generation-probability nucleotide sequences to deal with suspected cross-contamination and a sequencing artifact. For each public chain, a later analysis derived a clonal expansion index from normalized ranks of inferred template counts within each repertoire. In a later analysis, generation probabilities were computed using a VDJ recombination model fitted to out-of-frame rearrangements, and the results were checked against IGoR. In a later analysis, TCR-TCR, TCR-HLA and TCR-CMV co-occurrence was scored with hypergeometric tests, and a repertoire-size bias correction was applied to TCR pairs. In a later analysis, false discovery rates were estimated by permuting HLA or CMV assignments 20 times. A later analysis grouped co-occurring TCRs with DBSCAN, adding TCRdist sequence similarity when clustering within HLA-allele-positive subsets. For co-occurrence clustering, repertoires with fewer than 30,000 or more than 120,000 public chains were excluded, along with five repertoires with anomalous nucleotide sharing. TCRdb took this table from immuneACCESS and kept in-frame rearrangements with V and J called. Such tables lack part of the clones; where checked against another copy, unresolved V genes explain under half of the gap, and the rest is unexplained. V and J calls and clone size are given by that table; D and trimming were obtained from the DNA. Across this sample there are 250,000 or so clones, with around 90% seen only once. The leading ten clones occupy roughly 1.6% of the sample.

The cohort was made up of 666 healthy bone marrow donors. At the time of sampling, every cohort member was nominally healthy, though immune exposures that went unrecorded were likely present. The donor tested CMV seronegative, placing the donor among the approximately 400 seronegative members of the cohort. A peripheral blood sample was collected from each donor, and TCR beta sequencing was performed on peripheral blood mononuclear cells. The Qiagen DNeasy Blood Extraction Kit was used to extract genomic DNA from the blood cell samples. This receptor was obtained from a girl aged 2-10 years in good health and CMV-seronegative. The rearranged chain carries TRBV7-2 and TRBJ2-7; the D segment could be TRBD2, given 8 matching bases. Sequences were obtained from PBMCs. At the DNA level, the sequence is TGTGCCAGCAGCGCCGGGAGGGGGCGCGAGCAGTACTTC. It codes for CASSAGRGREQYF.